Here is one T cell receptor beta chain with its context. The antigen is unknown. Using its own MiXCR run on the reads, TCRdb lists one record per CDR3 protein. The sample holds some 940,000 distinct CDR3 sequences; approximately 31% are singletons and the top ten take roughly an eighth. The CDR3 totals 13 residues. Between the trimmed V and J ends, which lost 8 bases and 2 bases, there was a span of 13 bases. CDR1 and CDR2 from the germline V gene are MNHEY and SVGEGT. These data originate in a study of T cell repertoires in cytomegalovirus infection. Study summary: CMV epitopes in the study were HLA-C-restricted (recently identified) and HLA-B-restricted (well studied). From public TCR beta signatures came an indication of both CMV infection and matching HLA type. General study results and limits: Ex vivo, HLA-C-restricted CMV-specific TCR beta clonotypes prevailed over the rest of the response. Carriers of CMV plus the relevant HLA were identified by cumulative public TCR beta family frequency.

The chain links TRBV6-2 or TRBV6-3 to TRBJ2-7; the D is unclear. The sequence came from a human donor in good health (CMV status not recorded). Some clones in this sample may be carry-over from other donors' samples. The starting material was cultured CD8+ T cells from PBMCs, obtained from culture after CMV antigen stimulation. CDR3 nucleotides: TGTGCCAGCCAGACCGCCGTTCCCTACGAGCAGTACTTC. Amino acids: CASQTAVPYEQYF.